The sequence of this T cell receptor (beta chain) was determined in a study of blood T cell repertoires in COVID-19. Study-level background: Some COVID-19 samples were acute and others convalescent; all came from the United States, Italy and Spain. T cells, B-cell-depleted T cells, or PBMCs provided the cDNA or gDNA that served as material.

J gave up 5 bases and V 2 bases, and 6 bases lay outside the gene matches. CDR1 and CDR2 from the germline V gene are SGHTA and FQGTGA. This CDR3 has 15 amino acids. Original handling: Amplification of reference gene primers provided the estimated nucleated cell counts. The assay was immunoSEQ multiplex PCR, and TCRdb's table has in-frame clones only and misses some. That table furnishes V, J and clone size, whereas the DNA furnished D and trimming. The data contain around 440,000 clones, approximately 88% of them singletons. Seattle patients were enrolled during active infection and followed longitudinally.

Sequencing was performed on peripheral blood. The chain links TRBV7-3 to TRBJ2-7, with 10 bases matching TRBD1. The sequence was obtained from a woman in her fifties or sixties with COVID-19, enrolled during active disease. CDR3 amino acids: CASSLQGQGLNEQYF. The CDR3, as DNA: TGTGCCAGCAGCTTACAGGGACAGGGGCTAAACGAGCAGTACTTC.